These 18 T cell receptor beta chains share one sample of origin, sequenced in a study of blood T cell repertoires in COVID-19. The method was immunoSEQ multiplex PCR; TCRdb's version includes in-frame clones alone and lacks a portion of them. This sample has around 260,000 clones, with about 86% found just once. The sequencing sample was made of PBMCs or T cells enriched from blood (not recorded which). The receptors shown here come from a man younger than 40 with acute COVID-19.

CDR3 amino acids: CASSLDREAVGYTF. The CDR3 region has the DNA TGTGCCAGCAGCCTTGACAGGGAAGCGGTTGGCTACACCTTC. The chain joins TRBV28 to TRBJ1-2, with TRBD1 matching over 7 bases. V lost 6 bases to trimming and J lost 7 bases; unmatched junction nucleotides: 11. Germline CDR1 MDHEN, CDR2 SYDVKM. The CDR3 covers 14 residues.

CDR3 loop: CASSQAGNGNTIYF. CDR3 coding DNA: TGTGCCAGCAGTCAGGCAGGGAACGGAAACACCATATATTTT. This chain connects TRBV9 to TRBJ1-3; maybe TRBD1 (5 bases). Germline V CDR1 and CDR2: SGDLS, YYNGEE. Between the trimmed V and J ends, which lost 5 bases and 4 bases, there was a span of 13 bases. The CDR3 is made up of 14 amino acids.

J is TRBJ2-5 and V is TRBV24-1, with no clear D. CDR1 and CDR2 from the germline V gene are KGHDR and SFDVKD. V was trimmed by 4 bases and J by 0 bases, leaving 5 bases between them. The CDR3 loop spans 13 amino acids. CDR3 in amino acids: CATSETDQETQYF. The CDR3 DNA sequence: TGTGCCACCAGTGAAACAGACCAAGAGACCCAGTACTTC.

V gene TRBV7-2 combines with J gene TRBJ1-5; 10 nucleotides match TRBD1. Per the germline V gene, CDR1 is SGHTA and CDR2 is FQGNSA. The V gene end was trimmed by 5 bases and the J gene end by 7 bases; junction bases not matched to a gene: 8. The CDR3 totals 15 residues. The CDR3: CASSRDRGSGQPQHF. DNA for the CDR3: TGTGCCAGCAGCCGGGACAGGGGTTCGGGGCAGCCCCAGCATTTT.

This clone was observed a handful of times. The gene calls are TRBV5-4 and TRBJ1-6; 7 bases are a match to TRBD1. V was pared by 4 bases and J by 10 bases, with 8 bases of the junction left unmatched. CDR1 is SGHNT, CDR2 YYREEE, per germline (reference sequence). The CDR3 runs 14 residues. DNA for the CDR3: TGTGCCAGCAGCCCGGGACAGCCCCGATCACCCCTCCACTTT. This gives the protein CASSPGQPRSPLHF.

The sample holds one count of this clone. V gene TRBV11-3 combines with J gene TRBJ2-5; 10 bases are shared with TRBD2. The CDR3 sequence is 19 residues long. The junction had 19 bases not matched to a gene; V was cut back by 5 bases and J by 4 bases. Germline CDR1 and CDR2: SGHNT and YENEEA. CDR3 bases: TGTGCCAGCAGCCCGGGGATACCCCCGCTAGCGGGGGTCCCAGAGACCCAGTACTTC. Amino acid sequence: CASSPGIPPLAGVPETQYF.

The rearrangement joins TRBV18 to TRBJ2-2; TRBD1 is a possible D gene (5 bases). Germline values: CDR1 KGHSH, CDR2 LQKENI. The CDR3 is made up of 14 amino acids. Trimming left V 7 bases short and J 2 bases short, with 11 bases between. The CDR3 region is CASYQGTNTGELFF. The DNA of the CDR3 is TGTGCCAGCTATCAGGGTACCAACACCGGGGAGCTGTTTTTT.

This clone was counted at least ten times. This chain uses TRBV6-5 with TRBJ2-2; D possibly corresponds to TRBD2 (6 bases). The CDR3 is 14 amino acids. V was trimmed by 6 bases and J by 5 bases, leaving 13 bases between them. Germline V gene data show CDR1 as MNHEY and CDR2 as SVGAGI. This CDR3 is CASRPGRETGELFF. The CDR3 nucleotides are TGTGCCAGCAGACCCGGCCGGGAGACCGGGGAGCTGTTTTTT.

V is TRBV5-8 and J is TRBJ1-6, with 8 bases lining up with TRBD1. The ends lost 3 bases at V and 7 bases at J; junction bases unmatched: 3. The germline CDR1 and CDR2 sequences are SGHTS and YDEGEE. The CDR3 extends over 14 amino acids. CDR3: CASSSDRGNSPLHF. The CDR3 bases are TGTGCCAGCAGCTCTGACAGGGGAAATTCACCCCTCCACTTT.

On this clone itself: This sample includes further DNA sequences coding for the same CDR3. The chain employs TRBV18 and TRBJ2-5; perhaps TRBD1 as D (6 bases). Germline V gene lookup returns CDR1 KGHSH and CDR2 LQKENI. The CDR3 is 14 residues long. V lost 2 bases to trimming and J lost 1 base, with 8 bases between them. CDR3 in amino acids: CASSPRQVQETQYF. CDR3 nucleotide sequence: TGTGCCAGCTCACCAAGACAGGTCCAAGAGACCCAGTACTTC. The full variable domain, rest sourced from reference TRBV18 and TRBJ2-5, is NAGVMQNPRHLVRRRGQEARLRCSPMKGHSHVYWYRQLPEEGLKFMVYLQKENIIDESGMPKERFSAEFPKEGPSILRIQQVVRGDSAAYFCASSPRQVQETQYFGPGTRLLVL.

This rearrangement joins TRBV28 to TRBJ1-5; D is undetermined. Germline V gene lookup returns CDR1 MDHEN and CDR2 SYDVKM. The CDR3 runs to 16 residues. Deletions cut 3 bases from V and 0 bases from J, with 12 bases between. Written as DNA, the CDR3 is TGTGCCAGCAGTTTTCTACAGACACTTAGCAATCAGCCCCAGCATTTT. Amino acids: CASSFLQTLSNQPQHF.

This clone was observed a single time. The J gene is TRBJ1-1, the V gene TRBV6-5, with D maybe TRBD1 (6 bases). Germline loops: CDR1 MNHEY, CDR2 SVGAGI. Trimming removed 6 bases from V and 5 bases from J, with 16 bases in between. The CDR3 covers 14 residues. Here the CDR3 DNA reads TGTGCCAGCAGGGCCAGGGGAAGAGAGACTGAAGCTTTCTTT. Amino acid sequence: CASRARGRETEAFF.

This rearrangement joins TRBV27 to TRBJ1-5; D unresolved. The CDR3 is made up of 12 amino acids. Germline CDR1 reads MNHEY; CDR2 reads SMNVEV (reference sequence). Trimming removed 6 bases at V and 4 bases at J, with 7 bases between. This chain's CDR3 is CASSTQNQPQHF. As DNA, the CDR3 is TGTGCCAGCAGCACTCAAAATCAGCCCCAGCATTTT.

The chain recombines TRBV28 with TRBJ1-2, with 7 nucleotides matching TRBD1. The CDR3 sequence is 13 residues long. CDR1 and CDR2 (germline): MDHEN, SYDVKM. Losses at the gene ends were 5 bases for V and 7 bases for J; bases not matched to a gene: 7. CDR3 sequence reads: CASSGQAPTGYTF. The CDR3 nucleotides read TGTGCCAGCAGTGGACAGGCCCCGACTGGCTACACCTTC.

The gene calls are TRBV28 and TRBJ2-7; D is unclear. Trimming removed 4 bases from V and 2 bases from J, with 6 bases in between. In germline, CDR1 is MDHEN, CDR2 SYDVKM. The CDR3 is 12 amino acids. The CDR3 DNA reads TGTGCCAGCAGTTCAGCGACCTACGAGCAGTACGTC. It specifies CASSSATYEQYV.

The rearrangement uses TRBV25-1 and TRBJ1-6, with TRBD1 matching 10 bases. CDR1 MGHDK and CDR2 SYGVNS come from the germline V gene. The J segment lost 7 bases and the V segment lost 6 bases, leaving 3 bases of the junction unmatched. The CDR3 contains 14 residues. For the CDR3, the DNA is TGTGCCAGCAGAGCGGGACAGGGGAATTCACCCCTCCACTTT. This sequence encodes CASRAGQGNSPLHF.

The rearrangement uses TRBV25-1 and TRBJ1-2; 7 bases align to TRBD1. Germline V gene data show CDR1 as MGHDK and CDR2 as SYGVNS. With V trimmed by 2 bases and J by 0 bases, 12 bases remained unmatched. This CDR3 region has 18 residues. CDR3 residues: CASSERGFTGVPNYGYTF. CDR3 DNA: TGTGCCAGCAGTGAAAGAGGATTTACAGGGGTTCCTAACTATGGCTACACCTTC.

The chain couples TRBV4-3 to TRBJ2-2; 10 positions agree with TRBD1. The J segment lost 1 base and the V segment lost 3 bases, leaving 5 bases of the junction unmatched. The CDR3 is 17 residues long. The germline gives CDR1 LGHNA, CDR2 YSLEER. Here the CDR3 reads CASSQRGQGRNTGELFF. For the CDR3, the DNA is TGCGCCAGCAGCCAGAGGGGACAGGGGCGGAACACCGGGGAGCTGTTTTTT.